The 31 T cell receptor beta chains in this list originate from one sample, sequenced in a study of blood T cell repertoires in COVID-19. Libraries were prepared by immunoSEQ multiplex PCR; TCRdb keeps only in-frame clonotypes and omits some of them. Counted here are some 260,000 clones, about 88% occurring once; the ten biggest clones make up under 5%. Sequencing input: PBMCs or T cells enriched from blood (not recorded which). These receptors originate from a young man with acute COVID-19.

The sample holds a few counts of this clone. V gene TRBV6-1 combines with J gene TRBJ2-7, with D possibly matching TRBD1 (5 bases). Trimming took 0 bases from V and 1 from J, leaving 10 bases between them. The CDR3 consists of 15 residues. Germline loops: CDR1 MNHNS, CDR2 SASEGT. The CDR3 DNA reads TGTGCCAGCAGTGAAGCGCAGGGCGGTTCCTACGAGCAGTACGTC. This sequence encodes CASSEAQGGSYEQYV.

CDR3 amino acids: CSEDRVYGYTF. CDR3 in DNA: TGCAGCGAGGACAGGGTCTATGGCTACACCTTC. The chain has TRBV29-1 and TRBJ1-2; 8 bases match TRBD1. Germline CDR1 and CDR2: SQVTM and ANQGSEA. Unmatched junction bases numbered 2, after V lost 7 bases and J lost 4 bases. CDR3 length: 11 amino acids.

This chain connects TRBV19 to TRBJ2-1; possibly TRBD2 for D (7 bases). The CDR3 loop spans 15 amino acids. The germline V gene has CDR1 LNHDA and CDR2 SQIVND (reference sequence). Trimming cost V 6 bases and J 9 bases, with 21 bases left between them. CDR3 nucleotides: TGTGCCAGTAGCCCCCCGCTGGGGGGGGGCGGTGAGCAGTTCTTC. This sequence encodes CASSPPLGGGGEQFF.

The chain combines TRBV5-4 with TRBJ1-2, with D perhaps matching TRBD1 (5 bases). The V gene's germline CDR1 is SGHNT and CDR2 YYREEE (reference sequence). V was trimmed by 4 bases and J by 10 bases, leaving 14 bases between them. The CDR3 has 12 amino acids. The CDR3 coding sequence is TGTGCCAGCAGCCCCTACCAGGGAAACTACACCTTC. Its translation: CASSPYQGNYTF.

The chain links TRBV19 to TRBJ2-1; TRBD2 matches at 13 bases. The V segment lost 2 bases and the J segment 3 bases; nucleotides outside the gene matches: 7. The CDR3 consists of 18 residues. Germline V gene data show CDR1 as LNHDA and CDR2 as SQIVND (reference sequence). The CDR3 DNA reads TGTGCCAGTAGTATATTCCCCAGGACTAGCGGGAGCTACAATGAGCAGTTCTTC. Residues: CASSIFPRTSGSYNEQFF.

V usage is TRBV5-6 and J usage is TRBJ1-3; D is uncertain. CDR3 length equals 15 residues. Trimming left V 2 bases short and J 4 bases short, with 13 bases between. Germline loops: CDR1 SGHDT, CDR2 YYEEEE. CDR3 DNA: TGTGCCAGCAGCTTTAGGAGACTAGGGGGAAACACCATATATTTT. Translating it yields CASSFRRLGGNTIYF.

This rearrangement joins TRBV27 to TRBJ1-2; D perhaps matches TRBD1 (5 bases). Germline V gene sequence: CDR1 MNHEY, CDR2 SMNVEV (reference sequence). V lost 7 bases, J lost 6 bases, and 15 bases lay in between. CDR3 length: 13 amino acids. The CDR3 sequence: CASIVTVNHGYTF. The CDR3 DNA is TGTGCCAGCATCGTGACAGTGAATCATGGCTACACCTTC.

This clone showed up just once. V and J are TRBV28 and TRBJ1-2, with 9 bases that match TRBD1. The length of the CDR3 is 16 residues. After removal of 2 bases from V and 4 bases from J, the junction contained 8 bases not matched to a gene. The germline CDR1 and CDR2 sequences are MDHEN and SYDVKM. The CDR3 nucleotides are TGTGCCAGCAGTTTAGACCCGGGGGACAGGGTCTATGGCTACACCTTC. Protein: CASSLDPGDRVYGYTF.

The CDR3 coding sequence is TGCGCCAGCAGCGCTGGACAGGGCAATCAGCCCCAGCATTTT. Translated, it gives CASSAGQGNQPQHF. The chain has TRBV5-1 and TRBJ1-5, with 7 nucleotides matching TRBD1. Germline-derived CDR1 and CDR2 are SGHRS and YFSETQ. The J segment lost 2 bases and the V segment lost 4 bases, leaving 3 bases of the junction unmatched. CDR3 size: 14 residues. Based on the CDR3 plus reference TRBV5-1 and TRBJ1-5, the full variable domain is KAGVTQTPRYLIKTRGQQVTLSCSPISGHRSVSWYQQTPGQGLQFLFEYFSETQRNKGNFPGRFSGRQFSNSRSEMNVSTLELGDSALYLCASSAGQGNQPQHFGDGTRLSIL.

The rearrangement uses TRBV29-1 and TRBJ1-1; TRBD1 matches 10 bases. Germline V lookup: CDR1 SQVTM, CDR2 ANQGSEA. This CDR3 is built from 13 residues. After removal of 6 bases from V and 5 bases from J, the junction contained 6 bases not matched to a gene. The CDR3 loop reads CSVRDRGVTEAFF. In DNA form, the CDR3 reads TGCAGCGTCCGGGACAGGGGAGTTACTGAAGCTTTCTTT.

The rearrangement links TRBV6-5 to TRBJ1-4, with D perhaps TRBD1 (5 bases). The V and J ends lost 6 bases and 6 bases respectively, with 8 bases between them. CDR3 size: 12 residues. CDR1 MNHEY and CDR2 SVGAGI come from the germline V gene. CDR3 sequence: CASSFRDEKLFF. The CDR3 bases are TGTGCCAGCAGCTTCAGGGATGAAAAACTGTTTTTT.

The gene calls are TRBV6-5 and TRBJ1-3; perhaps TRBD1 as D (5 bases). The CDR3 sequence is 14 residues long. The V gene's germline CDR1 is MNHEY and CDR2 SVGAGI. Trimming left V 9 bases short and J 2 bases short, with 14 bases between. In DNA form, the CDR3 reads TGTGCCAGTACTGAGGGGAGGGCTGGAAACACCATATATTTT. Translation: CASTEGRAGNTIYF.

This clone was recorded once. The V call is TRBV30, the J call TRBJ1-2; 8 bases are shared with TRBD1. Per germline, CDR1 GTSNPN and CDR2 SVGIG (reference sequence). With V trimmed by 4 bases and J by 0 bases, 7 bases remained unmatched. CDR3 length: 15 residues. DNA for the CDR3: TGTGCCTGGAACCAGGGACAGGTGGCTAACTATGGCTACACCTTC. It translates to CAWNQGQVANYGYTF.

The chain joins TRBV9 to TRBJ2-1; 11 bases align to TRBD2. V gave up 4 bases and J gave up 8 bases; unmatched junction bases: 14. This CDR3 is built from 17 residues. CDR1 is SGDLS, CDR2 YYNGEE, per germline. The chain's CDR3 is CASSPRTSGLRPHEQFF. CDR3 sequence (DNA): TGTGCCAGCAGCCCACGGACTAGCGGGTTGAGACCCCATGAGCAGTTCTTC.

The chain links TRBV2 to TRBJ1-4; 7 bases fit TRBD1. CDR1 is SNHLY, CDR2 FYNNEI, per germline. This CDR3 is built from 14 residues. After removal of 6 bases from V and 8 bases from J, the junction contained 9 bases not matched to a gene. The DNA for the CDR3 is TGTGCCAGCAGAGACAGGGCGGCCAGGGAAAAACTGTTTTTT. The encoded protein is CASRDRAAREKLFF.

The chain is built from TRBV24-1 and TRBJ1-2; TRBD1 is a possible D gene (6 bases). The V gene's germline CDR1 is KGHDR and CDR2 SFDVKD. The CDR3 runs to 16 residues. Trimming cost V 3 bases and J 6 bases, with 19 bases left between them. This CDR3 is CATSDPSTGPADGYTF. The CDR3 DNA is TGTGCCACCAGTGATCCGAGTACAGGGCCCGCGGATGGCTACACCTTC.

The chain has TRBV5-4 and TRBJ2-5; TRBD1 aligns across 7 bases. The ends lost 3 bases at V and 1 base at J; junction bases unmatched: 3. This CDR3 has 14 residues. Looked up from germline, CDR1 is SGHNT and CDR2 is YYREEE (reference sequence). Written as DNA, the CDR3 is TGTGCCAGCAGCTCGGGACAGATCCAAGAGACCCAGTACTTC. Encoded protein: CASSSGQIQETQYF.

The chain couples TRBV30 to TRBJ1-2, with no clear D. The CDR3 runs 15 residues. CDR1 GTSNPN and CDR2 SVGIG come from the germline V gene (reference sequence). V lost 3 bases and J 1 base, leaving 15 bases between the germline ends. CDR3 sequence reads: CAWRETLEDNYGYTF. In DNA form, the CDR3 reads TGTGCCTGGAGGGAGACCCTGGAGGATAACTATGGCTACACCTTC. Based on the CDR3 plus reference TRBV30 and TRBJ1-2, the full variable domain is SQTIHQWPATLVQPVGSPLSLECTVEGTSNPNLYWYRQAAGRGLQLLFYSVGIGQISSEVPQNLSASRPQDRQFILSSKKLLLSDSGFYLCAWRETLEDNYGYTFGSGTRLTVV.

The chain combines TRBV24-1 with TRBJ2-7, with D tentatively TRBD1 (5 bases). V was cut by 9 bases and J by 11 bases, with 19 bases left in between. The germline gives CDR1 KGHDR, CDR2 SFDVKD. This CDR3 spans 12 amino acids. The CDR3 reads CATLISVRGKYV. CDR3 in DNA: TGTGCCACCCTAATAAGTGTTAGGGGCAAGTACGTC.

The table lists this clone with a few counts. The V and J genes are TRBV5-3 and TRBJ2-4; 7 bases line up with TRBD2. TRBV5-3 is an ORF for which the function is uncertain. V gave up 2 bases and J gave up 15 bases; unmatched junction bases: 14. This CDR3 region has 14 residues. The CDR3 sequence: CARSLTLAEGRGYF. CDR3 nucleotides: TGTGCCAGAAGCTTAACCCTAGCGGAAGGGCGTGGGTACTTC.

The rearrangement joins TRBV10-2 to TRBJ2-5; a weak D match, TRBD2 (6 bases). Trimming shortened V by 6 bases and J by 3 bases, and 17 bases separated the two germline ends. This CDR3 has 15 amino acids. Germline V lookup: CDR1 WSHSY, CDR2 SAAADI. In DNA form, the CDR3 reads TGCGCCAGCAGCCAAGAAGGACTAACCAAAGAGACCCAGTACTTC. Protein product: CASSQEGLTKETQYF.

The chain uses TRBV27 and TRBJ2-2; D is possibly TRBD1 (6 bases). CDR3 length: 14 residues. Germline loops: CDR1 MNHEY, CDR2 SMNVEV (reference sequence). Trimming took 6 bases from V and 7 from J, leaving 15 bases between them. As DNA, the CDR3 is TGTGCCAGCAGCTTAACAGGGATAGGCGGGGAGCTGTTTTTT. Its translation is CASSLTGIGGELFF.

The chain's CDR3 is CASSLVQVEKLFF. CDR3 in DNA: TGTGCCAGCAGCTTAGTCCAGGTTGAAAAACTGTTTTTT. This chain connects TRBV7-2 to TRBJ1-4; unclear D gene. CDR3 length: 13 amino acids. Germline CDR1 and CDR2: SGHTA and FQGNSA. Between the trimmed V and J ends, which lost 1 base and 7 bases, there was a span of 7 bases.

The rearrangement joins TRBV10-3 to TRBJ1-1; D is possibly TRBD1 (6 bases). CDR3 size: 15 residues. Germline lookup yields CDR1 ENHRY and CDR2 SYGVKD. The V and J ends lost 0 bases and 1 base respectively, with 9 bases between them. Written as DNA, the CDR3 is TGTGCCATCAGTGAGTCAGACAGGCAGAACACTGAAGCTTTCTTT. Translating it yields CAISESDRQNTEAFF.

This clone appeared a single time. The chain uses TRBV12-5 and TRBJ2-5; D gene uncertain. V lost 6 bases and J lost 5, with 13 bases in between. The V gene's germline CDR1 is LGHNT and CDR2 FRNRAP. The CDR3 spans 13 residues. The CDR3 region is CASGSTHPETQYF. DNA for the CDR3: TGTGCTAGTGGGTCCACACATCCCGAGACCCAGTACTTC.

The chain carries TRBV6-1 and TRBJ2-5; D gene ambiguous. CDR1 is MNHNS and CDR2 is SASEGT in the germline V gene. Trimming removed 7 bases from V and 3 bases from J, with 6 bases in between. This CDR3 comprises 11 residues. The CDR3: CASTSKETQYF. CDR3 bases: TGTGCCAGCACCTCTAAAGAGACCCAGTACTTC.

This chain joins TRBV6-2 or TRBV6-3 and TRBJ2-3; 8 bases line up with TRBD1. This CDR3 has 15 residues. The ends lost 3 bases at V and 2 bases at J; junction bases unmatched: 4. The germline V gene has CDR1 MNHEY and CDR2 SVGEGT. The CDR3 sequence: CASSYGTGNTDTQYF. CDR3 sequence (DNA): TGTGCCAGCAGTTATGGGACAGGAAACACAGATACGCAGTATTTT.

This clone has only one observation. The V call is TRBV5-4, the J call TRBJ1-2, with TRBD1 identical over 9 bases. CDR3 length equals 15 residues. The germline CDR1 and CDR2 sequences are SGHNT and YYREEE (reference sequence). The V segment lost 4 bases and the J segment 8 bases; nucleotides outside the gene matches: 12. CDR3 coding DNA: TGTGCCAGCAGCAGTTACCGGGACAGGGCGGTAGGCTACACCTTC. Protein: CASSSYRDRAVGYTF.

This clone was found many times. The gene calls are TRBV25-1 and TRBJ2-2; D gene unclear. Germline values: CDR1 MGHDK, CDR2 SYGVNS. V dropped 3 bases and J dropped 6 bases, with 14 bases sitting between them. The CDR3 consists of 15 residues. This CDR3 is CASSDRGKESGELFF. The CDR3 nucleotides are TGTGCCAGCAGTGATAGAGGAAAGGAGTCCGGGGAGCTGTTTTTT.

V and J are TRBV6-4 and TRBJ2-5, with TRBD2 matching 14 bases. Germline lookup yields CDR1 MRHNA and CDR2 SNTAGT. This CDR3 comprises 15 residues. Trimming cost V 4 bases and J 2 bases; bases outside gene matches: 0. This chain's CDR3 is CASSGTSGGQETQYF. The CDR3 DNA reads as TGTGCCAGCAGTGGGACTAGCGGGGGGCAAGAGACCCAGTACTTC.

This clone was seen a handful of times. V and J are TRBV4-3 and TRBJ2-5; D is possibly TRBD2 (5 bases). Trimming took off 4 bases at V and 9 bases at J, with 21 bases between the two ends. This CDR3 has 15 residues. The V gene's germline CDR1 is LGHNA and CDR2 YSLEER. For the CDR3, the DNA is TGCGCCAGCAGCCCCGGCGGTGGAGGCCAAGTGGCCCAGTACTTC. It encodes CASSPGGGGQVAQYF.